A single sample gave rise to the 24 T cell receptor beta chains below, sequenced in a study of control samples from healthy donors and cancer patients (dated by TCRdb to the early 2020s). Library preparation employed the immunoSEQ multiplex PCR assay. TCRdb took over this immuneACCESS table, retaining in-frame rearrangements with V and J assigned. Such tables are incomplete; in checked studies, under half of the missing clones stem from an unresolved V gene, and the remainder is unexplained. For this sample the table gives over 100,000 clones, of which roughly 90% were detected only once. The top ten constitute 2% to 2.5% of the sample. Sequenced input: blood. All receptors derive from a woman between 50 and 59 years old in good health.

The chain joins TRBV5-4 to TRBJ2-7; a weak D match, TRBD2 (6 bases). The ends were cut back, 5 bases at V and 5 bases at J, with 14 bases in the middle. Germline V CDR1 and CDR2: SGHNT, YYREEE (reference sequence). CDR3 size: 13 residues. CDR3 region: CASRRPASDEQYF. The DNA for the CDR3 is TGTGCCAGCAGGCGCCCAGCTAGCGACGAGCAGTACTTC.

The chain links TRBV5-1 to TRBJ1-6; 9 positions agree with TRBD1. Trimming took 0 bases from V and 10 from J; bases not matched to a gene: 8. Germline assignment: CDR1 SGHRS and CDR2 YFSETQ. This CDR3 comprises 16 residues. CDR3 residues: CASSLATTGGRSPLHF. Written as DNA, the CDR3 is TGCGCCAGCAGCTTGGCAACAACAGGGGGCAGGTCACCCCTCCACTTT.

The chain carries TRBV30 and TRBJ2-1; D gene ambiguous. Germline V gene lookup returns CDR1 GTSNPN and CDR2 SVGIG (reference sequence). V dropped 2 bases and J dropped 9 bases, with 11 bases sitting between them. This CDR3 contains 12 residues. The CDR3 reads CAWSLPGGEQFF. DNA of the CDR3: TGTGCCTGGAGTCTCCCGGGCGGTGAGCAGTTCTTC. The whole variable domain, remainder taken from reference TRBV30 and TRBJ2-1, is SQTIHQWPATLVQPVGSPLSLECTVEGTSNPNLYWYRQAAGRGLQLLFYSVGIGQISSEVPQNLSASRPQDRQFILSSKKLLLSDSGFYLCAWSLPGGEQFFGPGTRLTVL.

Notes on this clone: At one end the junction does not follow the germline gene, possibly because of a read error. CDR3 protein: CASTLGGQGGYGYTF. In DNA form, the CDR3 reads TGTGCCAGCACTTTAGGAGGACAGGGGGGCTATGGCTACACCTTC. The chain joins TRBV28 to TRBJ1-2; 10 bases fit TRBD1. Germline V gene data show CDR1 as MDHEN and CDR2 as SYDVKM. CDR3 size: 15 residues.

The chain combines TRBV27 with TRBJ2-3; TRBD1 might be the D (6 bases). CDR3 length: 15 residues. Germline V gives CDR1 MNHEY, CDR2 SMNVEV (reference sequence). The germline V and J ends were trimmed by 6 bases and 1 base, with 14 bases remaining between them. CDR3 sequence (DNA): TGTGCCAGCAGGGAACAGGGAACGGGCACAGATACGCAGTATTTT. It specifies CASREQGTGTDTQYF.

The chain carries TRBV9 and TRBJ2-7; D uncertain. V shed 0 bases and J shed 3 bases, with 10 bases lying between them. The CDR3 length is 14 residues. Germline V gene data show CDR1 as SGDLS and CDR2 as YYNGEE. The DNA of the CDR3 is TGTGCCAGCAGCGTAGATCCGTCTCGCTACGAGCAGTACTTC. The encoded protein is CASSVDPSRYEQYF.

CDR3 in amino acids: CASREAGLAGEQYF. DNA of the CDR3: TGTGCCAGCAGGGAAGCGGGACTAGCGGGCGAGCAGTACTTC. The rearrangement joins TRBV3-1 (or the pseudogene TRBV3-2) to TRBJ2-7, with 12 bases identical to TRBD2. The CDR3 totals 14 residues. Trimming removed 6 bases from V and 6 bases from J; junction bases left unmatched: 6. Germline V gives CDR1 LGHDT, CDR2 YNNKEL (reference sequence).

The chain combines TRBV6-5 with TRBJ2-7; D is unclear. This CDR3 is 15 amino acids long. Germline CDR1 reads MNHEY; CDR2 reads SVGAGI. V was cut by 3 bases and J by 0 bases, with 12 bases left in between. CDR3 coding DNA: TGTGCCAGCAGTTATGGGCTAGGCAGCTCCTACGAGCAGTACTTC. Translating gives CASSYGLGSSYEQYF.

The chain recombines TRBV7-9 with TRBJ1-2, with D maybe TRBD1 (6 bases). The V end lost 5 bases, the J end lost 3 bases, and 19 bases lay between the germline ends. Germline loops: CDR1 SEHNR, CDR2 FQNEAQ (reference sequence). This CDR3 has 16 amino acids. The CDR3: CASSPVGGTNYYGYTF. CDR3 in DNA: TGTGCCAGCAGCCCAGTTGGGGGGACAAATTACTATGGCTACACCTTC. Using reference TRBV7-9 and TRBJ1-2 for the parts outside the CDR3, the full variable domain is DTGVSQNPRHKITKRGQNVTFRCDPISEHNRLYWYRQTLGQGPEFLTYFQNEAQLEKSRLLSDRFSAERPKGSFSTLEIQRTEQGDSAMYLCASSPVGGTNYYGYTFGSGTRLTVV.

V and J are TRBV18 and TRBJ1-1; D gene uncertain. V was shortened by 3 bases and J by 11 bases, with 19 bases between the two germline ends. This CDR3 has 14 residues. Germline CDR1 and CDR2: KGHSH and LQKENI. DNA of the CDR3: TGTGCCAGCTCACCCAATAAGGCCCCCCGGGAGGCTTTCTTT. Its translation is CASSPNKAPREAFF.

This chain joins TRBV12-3 or TRBV12-4 and TRBJ1-1; 9 nucleotides line up with TRBD1. V was pared by 6 bases and J by 9 bases, with 5 bases of the junction left unmatched. This CDR3 region has 12 residues. The CDR3 DNA reads TGTGCCAGCAGCCGGGACAGGGTGCAAGCTTTCTTT. Translating it yields CASSRDRVQAFF.

This rearrangement joins TRBV9 to TRBJ1-4; D is undetermined. Germline V gene lookup returns CDR1 SGDLS and CDR2 YYNGEE. V was trimmed by 3 bases and J by 5 bases, leaving 14 bases between them. The CDR3 totals 15 residues. The CDR3 spells CASSGEPTGNEKLFF. The CDR3 nucleotides read TGTGCCAGCAGCGGCGAACCCACCGGCAATGAAAAACTGTTTTTT.

The genes are TRBV11-2 and TRBJ1-1, with TRBD1 identical over 7 bases. CDR1 is SGHAT and CDR2 is FQNNGV in the germline V gene. Trimming removed 1 base from V and 7 bases from J; junction bases left unmatched: 3. The CDR3 is 13 amino acids. The DNA of the CDR3 is TGTGCCAGCAGCTTAGTTGGGACAGTTGAAGCTTTCTTT. Protein product: CASSLVGTVEAFF.

Only a few counts were recorded for this clone. This chain connects TRBV18 to TRBJ1-5, with a possible D match to TRBD1 (5 bases). There are 14 residues in the CDR3. CDR1 is KGHSH and CDR2 is LQKENI in the germline V gene. Between the trimmed V and J ends, which lost 3 bases and 7 bases, there was a span of 13 bases. In DNA form, the CDR3 reads TGTGCCAGCTCACCCGGGGCCGGCGGGCAGCCCCAGCATTTT. The encoded protein is CASSPGAGGQPQHF. The whole variable domain, filled in from reference TRBV18 and TRBJ1-5, reads NAGVMQNPRHLVRRRGQEARLRCSPMKGHSHVYWYRQLPEEGLKFMVYLQKENIIDESGMPKERFSAEFPKEGPSILRIQQVVRGDSAAYFCASSPGAGGQPQHFGDGTRLSIL.

The chain uses TRBV28 and TRBJ1-2; TRBD1 is a possible D gene (5 bases). The CDR3 has 16 residues. Germline V gene lookup returns CDR1 MDHEN and CDR2 SYDVKM. V lost 3 bases, J lost 0 bases, and 14 bases lay in between. The CDR3 coding sequence is TGTGCCAGCAGTTTGGGGACGGCCCTCGCTAACTATGGCTACACCTTC. This sequence encodes CASSLGTALANYGYTF.

The CDR3 DNA sequence: TGTGCCAGCAGTACCCCGATGGTATACTATGGCTACACCTTC. Translated, it gives CASSTPMVYYGYTF. J is TRBJ1-2 and V is TRBV6-6; D not resolved. V was trimmed by 5 bases and J by 3 bases, leaving 13 bases between them. Germline values: CDR1 MNHNY, CDR2 SVGAGI (reference sequence). CDR3 length equals 14 residues.

CDR3 residues: CASSLGGLDGTGELFF. CDR3 in DNA: TGTGCCAGCAGCTTAGGTGGACTAGATGGCACCGGGGAGCTGTTTTTT. The rearrangement uses TRBV5-4 and TRBJ2-2; 7 nucleotides line up with TRBD2. The CDR3 loop spans 16 amino acids. V was pared by 2 bases and J by 4 bases, with 8 bases of the junction left unmatched. In germline, CDR1 is SGHNT, CDR2 YYREEE (reference sequence).

A note on this clone: Mismatch with germline at one junction end may stem from a read error. J is TRBJ1-1 and V is TRBV7-9; possible D gene TRBD1, 5 bases. Germline CDR1 reads SEHNR; CDR2 reads FQNEAQ (reference sequence). The CDR3 length is 15 residues. The CDR3 DNA reads TGTGCCAGCAGCTTATCCCGCGTGGGAGGGGCTGAGGCTTTCTTT. The encoded protein is CASSLSRVGGAEAFF.

The chain carries TRBV3-1 (or the pseudogene TRBV3-2) and TRBJ2-3; 7 positions match TRBD1. The CDR3 has 15 residues. Per the germline V gene, CDR1 is LGHDT and CDR2 is YNNKEL (reference sequence). The V gene end was trimmed by 4 bases and the J gene end by 6 bases; junction bases not matched to a gene: 10. The CDR3 DNA sequence: TGTGCCAGCAGCCCTAGGACAGGTCTGTTGGATACGCAGTATTTT. Translating it yields CASSPRTGLLDTQYF.

The V call is TRBV28, the J call TRBJ2-7; 7 nucleotides agree with TRBD1. The CDR3 is 14 amino acids. Germline V CDR1 and CDR2: MDHEN, SYDVKM. Losses at the gene ends were 7 bases for V and 10 bases for J; bases not matched to a gene: 16. The CDR3 sequence: CASTNRGPLERQYF. In DNA form, the CDR3 reads TGTGCCAGCACAAACAGGGGCCCCCTTGAAAGACAGTACTTC.

The J gene is TRBJ1-1, the V gene TRBV27; TRBD1 aligns across 12 bases. The CDR3 contains 16 residues. V was pared by 4 bases and J by 5 bases, with 8 bases of the junction left unmatched. In germline, CDR1 is MNHEY, CDR2 SMNVEV (reference sequence). The CDR3 loop is CASSSLPGQGATEAFF. DNA of the CDR3: TGTGCCAGCAGTTCATTGCCGGGACAGGGGGCAACTGAAGCTTTCTTT.

As concerns this clone: A junction boundary mismatches the germline segment, possibly from a read error. The rearrangement joins TRBV18 to TRBJ2-2; TRBD2 matches at 8 bases. The CDR3 length is 15 residues. From germline, CDR1 is KGHSH and CDR2 LQKENI. CDR3 DNA sequence: TGTGCCAGCTCCCCACTAGCGGTGAACACCGGGGAGCTGTTTTTT. As protein: CASSPLAVNTGELFF. The complete variable domain, with remaining parts taken from reference TRBV18 and TRBJ2-2, reads NAGVMQNPRHLVRRRGQEARLRCSPMKGHSHVYWYRQLPEEGLKFMVYLQKENIIDESGMPKERFSAEFPKEGPSILRIQQVVRGDSAAYFCASSPLAVNTGELFFGEGSRLTVL.

The CDR3 spells CAWSLSGGYATNEKLFF. As DNA, the CDR3 is TGTGCCTGGAGCCTGTCAGGGGGGTATGCAACTAATGAAAAACTGTTTTTT. The chain joins TRBV30 to TRBJ1-4; TRBD1 agrees at 7 bases. CDR3 length equals 17 residues. The V gene's germline CDR1 is GTSNPN and CDR2 SVGIG (reference sequence). J was trimmed by 0 bases and V by 3 bases; bases with no gene match: 10.

This clone was observed once. This rearrangement joins TRBV29-1 to TRBJ1-1, with D unclear. Trimming took off 4 bases at V and 4 bases at J, with 10 bases between the two ends. CDR1 SQVTM and CDR2 ANQGSEA come from the germline V gene. The CDR3 sequence is 12 residues long. CDR3 coding DNA: TGCAGCGTTGGGTATGAGGGCACTGAAGCTTTCTTT. Translating it yields CSVGYEGTEAFF.